Reported below is one T cell receptor (beta chain). This entry comes from a study of blood T cell repertoires in COVID-19. Data came from immunoSEQ multiplex PCR; TCRdb stores just in-frame clones and leaves some out. Of fewer than 20,000 clones detected, roughly four fifths appear once; the ten largest clones hold approximately 20%. CDR3 length: 14 residues. V gave up 6 bases and J gave up 0 bases, with 8 bases separating them. CDR1 is KGHSH and CDR2 is LQKENI in the germline V gene. J is TRBJ2-2 and V is TRBV18, with D maybe TRBD1 (6 bases). The sequence derives from a man older than 75 with active COVID-19. The sample comprised peripheral blood. CDR3 sequence: CASSWTANTGELFF. The CDR3 region has the DNA TGTGCCAGCTCCTGGACAGCGAACACCGGGGAGCTGTTTTTT.